Included here is one T cell receptor beta chain sequence, with context. What it recognizes is unknown. This specimen comes from a study of early T cells in non-severe SARS-CoV-2 infection. The overall study: The sequenced material was bulk RNA from unsorted whole blood, and its chains were unpaired. Points from the study as a whole: Reliance on VDJdb matching favored anti-spike CD8 responses; private and CD4 specificities were missed.

Separate cDNA molecules each had unique molecular identifiers attached to them. TCRdb reanalysed the 5' RACE reads using MiXCR and keeps one entry per CDR3 protein. The profile shows 65,000 to 90,000 distinct CDR3 sequences, 9% to 15% of them singletons. This CDR3 contains 16 residues. Per germline, CDR1 DFQATT and CDR2 SNEGSKA (reference sequence). V dropped 1 base and J dropped 1; count of bases not matched to a gene: 8. The receptor's source is an adult who was a healthcare worker with PCR-confirmed SARS-CoV-2 infection or an uninfected control (not recorded which). This chain joins TRBV20-1 and TRBJ2-7; 9 nucleotides line up with TRBD2. The sequenced sample consisted of whole blood. The CDR3 protein is CSARGPSSGTSYEQYF. The CDR3 DNA sequence: TGCAGTGCTAGAGGGCCGTCTAGCGGGACATCCTACGAGCAGTACTTC.